The rows below give T cell receptor beta chains drawn from one sample of a study of cytomegalovirus exposure and HLA in healthy donors. The repertoire was sequenced with immunoSEQ multiplex PCR; TCRdb's copy has only in-frame clones and lacks some. The sample has some 160,000 clones, roughly 10% seen once. The sequenced material came from PBMCs. The receptors stem from a male donor in good health and CMV-seronegative. Both conserved end residues are part of each CDR3. The order of the fields is CDR3 DNA, CDR3 protein, clone size, V gene, D gene, J gene. The D gene is left open where the match is weak. Not every row has a clone size; where given, it reads once, few, many or a size class.

DNA: TGTGCCAGCAGCCCTAATCCGGGACAGGGGTTAAATGAGCAGTTCTTC
CDR3: CASSPNPGQGLNEQFF
size: few
V: TRBV28
D: TRBD1
J: TRBJ2-1

DNA: TGTGCCTGGAGTAGGGGGGGGGAAAACATTCAGTACTTC
CDR3: CAWSRGGENIQYF
size: few
V: TRBV30
D: .
J: TRBJ2-4

DNA: TGTGCCAGCAGCCCCCAACAGGGGCCCTACGAGCAGTACTTC
CDR3: CASSPQQGPYEQYF
size: .
V: TRBV7-2
D: TRBD1
J: TRBJ2-7

DNA: TGTGCCAGCAGCCAAATGGACAGGGAGAACACTGAAGCTTTCTTT
CDR3: CASSQMDRENTEAFF
size: few
V: TRBV4-2
D: TRBD1
J: TRBJ1-1

DNA: TGCGCCAGCAGCTTGGCCTCCAACTCCAGGGAAGAGACCCAGTACTTC
CDR3: CASSLASNSREETQYF
size: .
V: TRBV5-1
D: .
J: TRBJ2-5

DNA: TGCGCCAGCAGCCAAGATCGGACGACAGGGTGGGGAAGAGGCTACACCTTC
CDR3: CASSQDRTTGWGRGYTF
size: few
V: TRBV4-3
D: TRBD1
J: TRBJ1-2

DNA: TGTGCCAGCAGTGAATCAGACAGGGTAGCTTTCTTT
CDR3: CASSESDRVAFF
size: few
V: TRBV2
D: TRBD1
J: TRBJ1-1

DNA: TGTGCCAGCAGTTCCTACTTCGGCGGGGCCTACGAGCAGTACTTC
CDR3: CASSSYFGGAYEQYF
size: .
V: TRBV27
D: .
J: TRBJ2-7

DNA: TGTGCCAGCAGTTCCAGTGGGACAGGAGAAGAGACCCAGTACTTC
CDR3: CASSSSGTGEETQYF
size: few
V: TRBV28
D: TRBD1
J: TRBJ2-5

DNA: TGTGCCTGGAGTGTCGGAGTCCTCTATGGCTACACCTTC
CDR3: CAWSVGVLYGYTF
size: few
V: TRBV30
D: .
J: TRBJ1-2

DNA: TGTGCCAGCAGCTTAGTCGGAGGGAGCTATGGCTACACCTTC
CDR3: CASSLVGGSYGYTF
size: few
V: TRBV7-2
D: .
J: TRBJ1-2

DNA: TGCAGCTATCACTACGGGGACGAGCAGTACTTC
CDR3: CSYHYGDEQYF
size: few
V: TRBV29-1
D: .
J: TRBJ2-7

DNA: TGCGCCAGCAGCCAACGACTAGCGGGAGGTTATATTTCCGGGAGCTCCTACAATGAGCAGTTCTTC
CDR3: CASSQRLAGGYISGSSYNEQFF
size: .
V: TRBV4-3
D: TRBD2
J: TRBJ2-1

DNA: TGTGCCAGCAGCCAGGTGGAGGCGGCGGAGACCCAGTACTTC
CDR3: CASSQVEAAETQYF
size: few
V: TRBV7-6
D: .
J: TRBJ2-5

DNA: TGTGCCTGGAGTGTACAGGTCCTAAGGGCTTTCTTT
CDR3: CAWSVQVLRAFF
size: few
V: TRBV30
D: .
J: TRBJ1-1

DNA: TGTGCCAGCAGCCAGGGGACCTATGGCTACACCTTC
CDR3: CASSQGTYGYTF
size: few
V: TRBV7-2
D: .
J: TRBJ1-2

DNA: TGTGCCAGCAGCTCGCCCACTAGCGGGAGCCCCCCTGAGCAGTACTTC
CDR3: CASSSPTSGSPPEQYF
size: .
V: TRBV11-2
D: TRBD2
J: TRBJ2-7

DNA: TGCGCCAGCAGCCAATTGGGGACAGGGGGCGATTTTGGCATTCAGTACTTC
CDR3: CASSQLGTGGDFGIQYF
size: few
V: TRBV4-1
D: TRBD1
J: TRBJ2-4

DNA: TGTGCCAGCAGCTCCCTTGGACAGGGTAGCGCCTCTGGGGCCAACGTCCTGACTTTC
CDR3: CASSSLGQGSASGANVLTF
size: .
V: TRBV13
D: TRBD1
J: TRBJ2-6

DNA: TGTGCCAGCAGCTCGACTAGTCAAGAGACCCAGTACTTC
CDR3: CASSSTSQETQYF
size: few
V: TRBV7-3
D: .
J: TRBJ2-5

DNA: TGTGCCAGCAGCCCGCTCCGGGGGATACAAGAGACCCAGTACTTC
CDR3: CASSPLRGIQETQYF
size: .
V: TRBV7-6
D: .
J: TRBJ2-5

DNA: TGTGCCAGCAGTTGGGATGGACAGGCCCGTCCCGGGGAGCTGTTTTTT
CDR3: CASSWDGQARPGELFF
size: .
V: TRBV28
D: TRBD1
J: TRBJ2-2

DNA: TGTGCCAGCAGTTCCCAGGGTCCCTACGAGCAGTACTTC
CDR3: CASSSQGPYEQYF
size: .
V: TRBV28
D: .
J: TRBJ2-7

DNA: TGCGCCAGCAGCCCCGGGACTTCCACCGGGGAGCTGTTTTTT
CDR3: CASSPGTSTGELFF
size: .
V: TRBV4-3
D: .
J: TRBJ2-2

DNA: TGTGCCAGCAGCTTAGTCGAAGGGAGAGAGACCCAGTACTTC
CDR3: CASSLVEGRETQYF
size: .
V: TRBV7-8
D: .
J: TRBJ2-5

DNA: TGTGCCACCAGCAGAGTCCGGGAGGGTAAAGGTGAGCAGTTCTTC
CDR3: CATSRVREGKGEQFF
size: .
V: TRBV15
D: TRBD2
J: TRBJ2-1

DNA: TGTGCCAGCAGTCCCCAACCGGGACAGGGGGCATTCGAGCAGTACTTC
CDR3: CASSPQPGQGAFEQYF
size: .
V: TRBV28
D: TRBD1
J: TRBJ2-7

DNA: TGTGCCAGCACTTCGCCGCCCGGGTCGGGCACCGGGGAGCTGTTTTTT
CDR3: CASTSPPGSGTGELFF
size: few
V: TRBV28
D: .
J: TRBJ2-2

DNA: TGCGCCAGCAGCTGGGGGACGGGACAGGGGGCCGGGGAGCTGTTTTTT
CDR3: CASSWGTGQGAGELFF
size: few
V: TRBV5-1
D: TRBD1
J: TRBJ2-2

DNA: TGTGCCAGCAGCTCAGAGACAGGCAATGAGCAGTTCTTC
CDR3: CASSSETGNEQFF
size: once
V: TRBV7-3
D: .
J: TRBJ2-1

DNA: TGTGCCAGCAGTCCCGGGACTAGCATCCAAGGCACAGATACGCAGTATTTT
CDR3: CASSPGTSIQGTDTQYF
size: few
V: TRBV28
D: TRBD2
J: TRBJ2-3

DNA: TGTGCCAGCAGTTACTCCTCCGGGTCTTACACCTTC
CDR3: CASSYSSGSYTF
size: few
V: TRBV6-6
D: .
J: TRBJ1-2

DNA: TGTGCCAGCAGCGTAGCTTTGGGGGCCGCAGATACGCAGTATTTT
CDR3: CASSVALGAADTQYF
size: .
V: TRBV9
D: .
J: TRBJ2-3

DNA: TGTGCCAGCAGTGATAGTCCAGCGGGAGGGTCCGAGGTCTTC
CDR3: CASSDSPAGGSEVF
size: .
V: TRBV6-1
D: TRBD2
J: TRBJ2-1

DNA: TGTGCCAGCAGCTTACGTCGTGGGCTCTATGGCTACACCTTC
CDR3: CASSLRRGLYGYTF
size: .
V: TRBV11-2
D: .
J: TRBJ1-2

DNA: TGTGCCAGCAATAGTGGAGAGAACTATGGCTACACCTTC
CDR3: CASNSGENYGYTF
size: few
V: TRBV6-5
D: .
J: TRBJ1-2

DNA: TGTGCCAGCAGTGGTTACGGGGAGAGCTCCTATAATTCACCCCTCCACTTT
CDR3: CASSGYGESSYNSPLHF
size: few
V: TRBV6-1
D: .
J: TRBJ1-6

DNA: TGCGCCAGCAGCCACCATCGAGATGGTAATGAGCAGTTCTTC
CDR3: CASSHHRDGNEQFF
size: .
V: TRBV4-3
D: .
J: TRBJ2-1

DNA: TGTGCCAGCAGTGAATTCAGGGGCGTCAATCAGCCCCAGCATTTT
CDR3: CASSEFRGVNQPQHF
size: .
V: TRBV6-1
D: .
J: TRBJ1-5

DNA: TGTGCCAGCAGCAATCAGCGGGAGGGCCGCTATGAGCAGTTCTTC
CDR3: CASSNQREGRYEQFF
size: few
V: TRBV11-2
D: TRBD2
J: TRBJ2-1

DNA: TGCGCCAGCAGCCAAGATTCAGGCGGCAATCAGCCCCAGCATTTT
CDR3: CASSQDSGGNQPQHF
size: .
V: TRBV4-3
D: .
J: TRBJ1-5